This T cell receptor beta chain came from a study of T-cell memory formation after mild COVID-19. MiXCR, run by TCRdb on the 5' RACE reads, gives a single entry per CDR3 protein. The sample contains about 6,100 distinct CDR3 sequences, around 18% of which appear only once. The sample holds many counts of this clonotype. Its specificity is unknown. Study-level points and caveats: CD4+ contracting clones were found mainly in CM and EM, and CD8+ ones in EMRA. Day 15 to 85 contracting clones showed balanced CD4/CD8; day 15 to 37 expanders favored CD4+. Researchers found some responding clones in pre-infection memory, a sign that cross-reactive memory joined.

The sample comprised PBMCs or a T cell subset sorted from them (not recorded which). This clonotype was obtained from an adult woman who had mild COVID-19 (a few samples of this study predate the infection). Cell type and time point are not known.

CDR3 sequence: CASSLVGTGGHTEAFF. In nucleotides, the CDR3 is TGTGCCAGCAGCTTGGTGGGGACAGGTGGTCACACTGAAGCTTTCTTT. The rearrangement joins TRBV5-8 to TRBJ1-1, with 8 bases that match TRBD1. Germline V gene lookup returns CDR1 SGHTS and CDR2 YDEGEE. This CDR3 has 16 amino acids. V lost 0 bases, J lost 3 bases, and 7 bases stayed unmatched.